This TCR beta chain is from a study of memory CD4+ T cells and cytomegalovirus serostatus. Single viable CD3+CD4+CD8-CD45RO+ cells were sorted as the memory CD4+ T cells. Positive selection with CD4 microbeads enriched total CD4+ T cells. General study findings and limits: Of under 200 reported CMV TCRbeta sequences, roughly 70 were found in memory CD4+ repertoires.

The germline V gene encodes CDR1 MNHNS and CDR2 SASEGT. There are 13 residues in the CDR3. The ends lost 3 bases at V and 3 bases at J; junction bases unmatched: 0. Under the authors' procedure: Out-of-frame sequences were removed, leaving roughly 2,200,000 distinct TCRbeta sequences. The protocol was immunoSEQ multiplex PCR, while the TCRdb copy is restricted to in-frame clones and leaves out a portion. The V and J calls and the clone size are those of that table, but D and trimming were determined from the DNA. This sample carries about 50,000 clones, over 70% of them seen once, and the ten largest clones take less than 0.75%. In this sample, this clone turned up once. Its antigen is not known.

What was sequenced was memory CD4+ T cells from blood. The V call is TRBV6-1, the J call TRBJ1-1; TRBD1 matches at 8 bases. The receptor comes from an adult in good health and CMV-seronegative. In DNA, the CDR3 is TGTGCCAGCAGTGAGGACAGGGACACTGAAGCTTTCTTT. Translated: CASSEDRDTEAFF.